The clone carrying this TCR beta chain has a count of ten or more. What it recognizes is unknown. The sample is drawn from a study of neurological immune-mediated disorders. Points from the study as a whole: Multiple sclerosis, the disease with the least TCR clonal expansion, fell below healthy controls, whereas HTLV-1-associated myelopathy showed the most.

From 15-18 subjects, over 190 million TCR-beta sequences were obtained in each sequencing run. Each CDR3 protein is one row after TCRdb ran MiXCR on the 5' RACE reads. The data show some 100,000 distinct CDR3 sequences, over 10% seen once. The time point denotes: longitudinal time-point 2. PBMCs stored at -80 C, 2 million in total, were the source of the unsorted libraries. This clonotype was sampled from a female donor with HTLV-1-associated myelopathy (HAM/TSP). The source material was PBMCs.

CDR3 nucleotide sequence: TGCGCCAGCAGTTCACAGGGGGCAAACACTGAAGCTTTCTTT. It yields the protein CASSSQGANTEAFF. V usage is TRBV10-2 and J usage is TRBJ1-1; TRBD1 agrees at 9 bases. J was trimmed by 2 bases and V by 5 bases; bases with no gene match: 3. Per germline, CDR1 WSHSY and CDR2 SAAADI. CDR3 length: 14 residues.